The TCR beta chain described here comes from a study of response to subunit inactivated influenza vaccine. Points on this clonotype: Antigen: not known. Compared with germline, one end of the junction differs, possibly owing to a read error.

Germline V gene data show CDR1 as MGHDK and CDR2 as SYGVNS. The length of the CDR3 is 14 residues. Study results and limitations: Each seasonal flu vaccination may recruit only limited new T cells, authors suggested.

TCRdb recomputed calls from the RT-PCR reads with MiXCR, one row per CDR3 protein. The table shows around 850,000 distinct CDR3 sequences, with about 18% occurring only once. This sequence joins TRBV25-1 and TRBJ1-2; D possibly corresponds to TRBD1 (5 bases). This clonotype was sampled from a man aged 45 to 65 who received an inactivated influenza vaccine. The sequenced sample was PBMCs from blood, obtained less than 6 days after vaccination. CDR3 sequence: CASSEYGGPLGYTF. CDR3 in DNA: TGTGCCAGCAGTGAATATGGGGGACCCCTGGGCTATACCTTC.